This T cell receptor (beta chain) was sequenced for a study of T cells in Graves' hyperthyroidism and ophthalmopathy (dated by TCRdb to the late 2010s). As for the study more broadly: Peripheral blood was sampled at the time of initial diagnosis, prior to any treatment. To identify distinguishing TCR V-J signatures, a discovery cohort of around 100 patients was used, comprising roughly 45 with Graves' ophthalmopathy and about 59 with stable Graves' hyperthyroidism. An independent validation cohort of under 20 hyperthyroidism patients and some 15 patients who later progressed to ophthalmopathy tested prospective prediction of ophthalmopathy. The roughly 100 discovery patients were randomly divided into training and test sets at a 7:3 ratio. In more than 5 Graves' hyperthyroidism patients, the study also compared T-cell repertoires from thyroid tissue with T-cell repertoires from blood. Once sampling was done, hyperthyroidism patients were given methimazole at a starting dose of 30 mg daily, whereas ophthalmopathy patients were given high-dose intravenous methylprednisolone. The paper describes TCR Vbeta CDR3 sequencing of 135 peripheral blood samples, made up of about 41 ophthalmopathy patients, some 80 hyperthyroidism patients and 17 progressor patients.

General conclusions and limits of the study: In validation, progression to ophthalmopathy was predicted by the model with 70% to 71% sensitivity and nearly 75% specificity, a median of roughly 6.4 months before onset. Sample size was not statistically predetermined, and blinding of investigators to group allocation was not performed. In cross-validation, a model built on a 13 V-J signature told ophthalmopathy apart from stable hyperthyroidism with 85% to 90% sensitivity and roughly 83% specificity, and in testing the same model reached 80%/75%. Most expanded thyroid clonotypes (frequency above 0.001) were also detected in blood, a finding suggesting that blood repertoires may reflect thyroid immune responses.

Amplification of TCR beta CDR3 regions was carried out from RNA transcripts. For the first round of RT-PCR on the TCR CDR3, the HTBI primer set was used together with the Qiagen OneStep RT-PCR kit. Libraries were constructed in a second round of multiplex PCR, after which size selection and purification were carried out. Sequencing of the libraries was done on an Illumina HiSeq2000 using paired-end 100 bp reads. As for the authors' bioinformatics: SOAPnuke was used to process the raw data, throwing out any read that contained adapters or uncalled bases, had a mean Phred below 15, or lacked an exact constant-primer or identifier match. COPE v1.2.5 was used to merge high-quality paired reads, and clonotypes were defined as unique nucleotide sequences. MiTCR v1.1 was used to align clonotypes to the IMGT TRBV, TRBD and TRBJ reference segments. Only V-J combinations with frequency above 0.0001, covering 99.2% of repertoires, were analysed. A TCS score was defined as the ratio of F50 (clonal expansion) to E x V (chaos), with BLOSUM62-based TCRdist applied between CDR3 peptides within each V-J. Welch's t-statistics and random forest reduced fewer than 550 V-J features to some 14, which were used in a naive Bayes classifier (R e1071). TCRdb took the public reads, trimmed them with fastp at Q25, ran MiXCR for clone calling and kept in-frame beta chains. Here each entry gathers all rows of one CDR3 protein and keeps the most common genes and DNA. The V and J calls follow TCRdb's processing rather than the paper's. This sample gives under 300,000 distinct CDR3 sequences in total; about an eighth of them show up just once. The ten top clones hold approximately 8.6% of the sample.

A note on this clonotype: The clone's antigen remains unknown. No qualities accompany the bases; no much larger clone lies one base away.

Hyperthyroidism patients were newly diagnosed, had a disease duration of under 2 months, and were aged 18 to 65 years. Patients with uncontrolled infections, other autoimmune diseases, pregnancy or lactation were excluded. Diagnoses were established on the basis of clinical symptoms, serum thyroxine and TRAb, thyroid ultrasound, and orbital computed tomography. Blood from progressor patients was collected at the time of first diagnosis with hyperthyroidism, before any ophthalmopathy symptoms had appeared. PBMCs were isolated from approximately 10 ml of fresh peripheral blood by Ficoll-Paque density gradient centrifugation. Progressor patients were initially diagnosed with Graves' hyperthyroidism and developed ophthalmopathy during follow-up. Total RNA was extracted with Trizol reagent, and quality was checked on an Agilent 2100 Bioanalyzer. What was sequenced was blood. This sequence was found in a woman aged 25-40 years with Graves' hyperthyroidism that later progressed to Graves' ophthalmopathy.

The CDR3 region has the sequence CSVDGQTTLNTEAFF. The DNA sequence follows: TGCAGCGTTGATGGTCAGACAACCCTTAACACTGAAGCTTTCTTT. The chain is encoded by TRBV29-1 joined to TRBJ1-1, with the D gene call left open. The germline V gene provides CDR1 SQVTM and CDR2 ANQGSEA. The trim is 3 bases for V and 2 bases for J, with a gap of 16 bases between the germline ends. The CDR3 spans 15 residues, from the cysteine through the phenylalanine. Here the CDR3 DNA is all that survives: 45 bases in frame from base 1.